Following are 18 T cell receptor beta chains from one sample sequenced in a study of early T cells in non-severe SARS-CoV-2 infection. In TCRdb, the 5' RACE reads were re-called with MiXCR into one record per CDR3 protein. The sample contains some 80,000 distinct CDR3 sequences, approximately 5% of which appear only once. Sample: whole blood, taken at baseline. The origin of the receptors is an adult who was a healthcare worker with PCR-confirmed SARS-CoV-2 infection or an uninfected control (not recorded which).

This clonotype was counted ten times or more. V gene TRBV7-2 combines with J gene TRBJ2-1; 10 bases map to TRBD2. This CDR3 is 15 amino acids long. The germline V gene encodes CDR1 SGHTA and CDR2 FQGNSA. V shed 5 bases, J shed 6 bases, and the junction held 7 bases outside the gene matches. CDR3: CASSPSGSIGNEQFF. DNA for the CDR3: TGTGCCAGCAGCCCTAGCGGGAGTATCGGCAATGAGCAGTTCTTC.

There are a few counts of this clonotype. This chain links TRBV18 with TRBJ2-6; TRBD1 matches 7 bases. This CDR3 has 20 amino acids. V was pared by 3 bases and J by 0 bases, with 14 bases of the junction left unmatched. Germline V gene data show CDR1 as KGHSH and CDR2 as LQKENI. The CDR3 DNA sequence: TGTGCCAGCTCACCGGACAGGTGGTCCGCCCGCACCTCTGGGGCCAACGTCCTGACTTTC. This encodes CASSPDRWSARTSGANVLTF. Combining the CDR3 with reference TRBV18 and TRBJ2-6 gives the whole variable domain NAGVMQNPRHLVRRRGQEARLRCSPMKGHSHVYWYRQLPEEGLKFMVYLQKENIIDESGMPKERFSAEFPKEGPSILRIQQVVRGDSAAYFCASSPDRWSARTSGANVLTFGAGSRLTVL.

This clonotype was observed a few times. This rearrangement joins TRBV7-3 to TRBJ2-2, with 10 bases fitting TRBD2. Trimming cost V 3 bases and J 6 bases; bases outside gene matches: 7. This CDR3 has 16 residues. Germline loops: CDR1 SGHTA, CDR2 FQGTGA. The CDR3 region is CASSLASGRDSGELFF. CDR3 nucleotide sequence: TGTGCCAGCAGCTTGGCTAGCGGGAGAGATTCCGGGGAGCTGTTTTTT.

In its sample, this clonotype was seen many times. The DNA of the CDR3 is TGCAGCGTTGAATTGGTCCGGGCGGAGCAGTACTTC. It is translated as CSVELVRAEQYF. The gene calls are TRBV29-1 and TRBJ2-7, with D unresolved. There are 12 residues in the CDR3. Per the germline V gene, CDR1 is SQVTM and CDR2 is ANQGSEA. Trimming removed 2 bases at V and 7 bases at J, with 12 bases between.

This clonotype came up many times. The gene calls are TRBV20-1 and TRBJ2-7, with D possibly matching TRBD1 (5 bases). CDR1 and CDR2 (germline): DFQATT, SNEGSKA (reference sequence). Trimming removed 5 bases at V and 0 bases at J, with 11 bases between. The CDR3 loop spans 13 amino acids. CDR3 sequence (DNA): TGCAGTGCTCGCCAGGGTTTCTCCTACGAGCAGTACTTC. Translating gives CSARQGFSYEQYF.

The V call is TRBV7-9, the J call TRBJ2-3, with D possibly matching TRBD2 (5 bases). Trimming left V 5 bases short and J 2 bases short, with 17 bases between. This CDR3 is 16 amino acids long. Looked up from germline, CDR1 is SEHNR and CDR2 is FQNEAQ (reference sequence). Here the CDR3 reads CASSAADWEATDTQYF. As DNA, the CDR3 is TGTGCCAGCAGCGCGGCGGACTGGGAAGCCACAGATACGCAGTATTTT.

In this sample, this clonotype turned up many times. The chain recombines TRBV19 with TRBJ1-1, with a weak D call TRBD1 (5 bases). This CDR3 has 14 residues. Trimming pared 3 bases from V and 11 bases from J, leaving 19 bases between. Germline V CDR1 and CDR2: LNHDA, SQIVND (reference sequence). The CDR3 spells CASSIGSRAKVAFF. The CDR3 DNA reads as TGTGCCAGTAGTATCGGTTCCAGGGCCAAGGTGGCTTTCTTT.

This clonotype was seen at least ten times. The chain is built from TRBV11-1 and TRBJ1-1; D is ambiguous. This CDR3 region has 14 residues. Germline lookup yields CDR1 SGHAT and CDR2 FQDESV (reference sequence). V shed 2 bases and J shed 3 bases, with 10 bases lying between them. Written as DNA, the CDR3 is TGTGCCAGCAGCTTATGGGGAAGGGACACTGAAGCTTTCTTT. This translates into CASSLWGRDTEAFF.

This clonotype was seen only a few times. The V and J genes are TRBV7-2 and TRBJ2-1; TRBD2 is a possible D gene (5 bases). CDR1 and CDR2 from the germline V gene are SGHTA and FQGNSA. V dropped 1 base and J dropped 9 bases, with 10 bases sitting between them. The CDR3 is 13 residues long. In nucleotides, the CDR3 is TGTGCCAGCAGCTTAGTTGCTACTAGTGAGCAGTTCTTC. Translation gives CASSLVATSEQFF.

This clonotype has a count of ten or more. The V call is TRBV6-2 or TRBV6-3, the J call TRBJ1-1; 8 positions agree with TRBD1. The CDR3 has 17 residues. Germline V CDR1 and CDR2: MNHEY, SVGEGT. The ends lost 9 bases at V and 3 bases at J; junction bases unmatched: 18. This CDR3 is CARDSAAGGKGHTEAFF. The CDR3 DNA is TGTGCCAGGGACTCCGCGGCAGGGGGCAAAGGACACACTGAAGCTTTCTTT.

The rearrangement uses TRBV29-1 and TRBJ2-3; D not certain. Germline CDR1 reads SQVTM; CDR2 reads ANQGSEA. This CDR3 region has 11 residues. Here the CDR3 DNA reads TGCCGGGCTACCTGGGGAGATACGCAGTATTTT. Amino acid sequence: CRATWGDTQYF.

This clonotype was detected many times. The rearrangement uses TRBV20-1 and TRBJ2-5; the D gene is possibly TRBD2 (6 bases). This CDR3 is 13 amino acids long. The V and J ends lost 4 bases and 4 bases respectively, with 13 bases between them. CDR1 and CDR2 (germline): DFQATT, SNEGSKA (reference sequence). DNA of the CDR3: TGCAGTGCTAAACTGCAGGGAGGAGAGACCCAGTACTTC. Translated: CSAKLQGGETQYF.

This clonotype appeared many times. The chain recombines TRBV7-2 with TRBJ1-1; D not certain. The V gene's germline CDR1 is SGHTA and CDR2 FQGNSA. There are 12 residues in the CDR3. With 7 bases removed from V and 5 bases from J, the gap between germline ends came to 11 bases. CDR3 sequence (DNA): TGTGCCAGCACGGTGGGAGAGACTGAAGCTTTCTTT. As protein: CASTVGETEAFF.

Many counts were recorded for this clonotype. J is TRBJ2-7 and V is TRBV27; TRBD1 matches 8 bases. Germline CDR1 is MNHEY and CDR2 is SMNVEV (reference sequence). This CDR3 contains 14 residues. The V gene end was trimmed by 3 bases and the J gene end by 3 bases; junction bases not matched to a gene: 4. The CDR3 protein is CASSFRDRNYEQYF. CDR3 DNA: TGTGCCAGCAGTTTCCGGGACAGGAACTACGAGCAGTACTTC.

In its sample, this clonotype was seen a few times. This chain links TRBV6-5 with TRBJ2-7; 9 nucleotides agree with TRBD2. The CDR3 contains 14 residues. Germline V gives CDR1 MNHEY, CDR2 SVGAGI. The ends lost 4 bases at V and 3 bases at J; junction bases unmatched: 4. DNA for the CDR3: TGTGCCAGCAGTTCGAATAGCGGGAGCTACGAGCAGTACTTC. The encoded protein is CASSSNSGSYEQYF.

This clonotype was counted at least ten times. CDR3 bases: TGTGCCAGCAGCTTAGACCGTAACAATGAGCAGTTCTTC. Translation: CASSLDRNNEQFF. The chain is built from TRBV7-8 and TRBJ2-1; D is undetermined. The CDR3 extends over 13 amino acids. Deletions cut 1 base from V and 5 bases from J, with 6 bases between. Germline V gene sequence: CDR1 SGHVS, CDR2 FQNEAQ.

This clonotype was detected only a few times. The chain employs TRBV5-6 and TRBJ2-3, with D perhaps matching TRBD2 (5 bases). V lost 0 bases, J lost 13 bases, and 9 bases lay in between. Germline-derived CDR1 and CDR2 are SGHDT and YYEEEE. The CDR3 totals 11 residues. The CDR3 DNA sequence: TGTGCCAGCAGCTTGGGCGGGTTGAAGTATTTT. As protein: CASSLGGLKYF. The entire variable domain, with the rest obtained from reference TRBV5-6 and TRBJ2-3, is as follows: DAGVTQSPTHLIKTRGQQVTLRCSPKSGHDTVSWYQQALGQGPQFIFQYYEEEERQRGNFPDRFSGHQFPNYSSELNVNALLLGDSALYLCASSLGGLKYFGPGTRLTVL.

The chain employs TRBV7-2 and TRBJ2-7; TRBD1 matches 8 bases. Per the germline V gene, CDR1 is SGHTA and CDR2 is FQGNSA. CDR3 size: 14 residues. V trimming: 4 bases; J trimming: 3 bases; junction bases outside the gene matches: 5. In DNA form, the CDR3 reads TGTGCCAGCAGCTCAACTACAGGGGGCTACGAGCAGTACTTC. Amino acids: CASSSTTGGYEQYF.